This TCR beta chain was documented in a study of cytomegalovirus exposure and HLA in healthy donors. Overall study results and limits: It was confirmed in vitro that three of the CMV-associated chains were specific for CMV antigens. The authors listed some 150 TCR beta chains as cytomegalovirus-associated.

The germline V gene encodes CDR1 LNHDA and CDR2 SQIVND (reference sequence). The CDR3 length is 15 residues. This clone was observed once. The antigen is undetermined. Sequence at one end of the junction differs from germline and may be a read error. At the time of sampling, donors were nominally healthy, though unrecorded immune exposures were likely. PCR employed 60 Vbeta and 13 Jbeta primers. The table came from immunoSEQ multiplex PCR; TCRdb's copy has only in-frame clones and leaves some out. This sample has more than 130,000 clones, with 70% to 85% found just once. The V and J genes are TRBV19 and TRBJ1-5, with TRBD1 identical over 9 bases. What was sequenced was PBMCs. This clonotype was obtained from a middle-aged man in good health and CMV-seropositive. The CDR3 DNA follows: TGTACCAGTAGTATAACGGGGACAGGGCCCTACCTGGGACATTTT. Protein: CTSSITGTGPYLGHF.